These T cell receptor beta chains were read from a single sample in a study of blood T cell repertoires in COVID-19. Data came from immunoSEQ multiplex PCR; TCRdb stores just in-frame clones and leaves some out. The sample includes about 200,000 clones, roughly 88% of them seen just once. The sequencing input was peripheral blood. The receptors were sampled from a man aged 45-65 years with COVID-19, enrolled during active disease. CDR3s include the opening cysteine and the closing phenylalanine or tryptophan. D genes are given only for firm matches. Clone size is stated in some rows and not others, as once, few, many or a class when expanded.

v_call,j_call,d_call,clone_size,cdr3_nt,cdr3_aa
TRBV9,TRBJ1-6,NA,few,TGTGCCAGCAGCGTACACCCACGGGGTTCCAGGGGAAGGGATTCACCCCTCCACTTT,CASSVHPRGSRGRDSPLHF
TRBV3-1/TRBV3-2,TRBJ2-1,TRBD2,NA,TGTGCCAGCAGCCAACGAGGACTAGCAACGTTCTTC,CASSQRGLATFF
TRBV5-1,TRBJ2-1,TRBD2,NA,TGCGCCAGCAGATTCAGCGGGGGCTCCTACAATGAGCAGTTCTTC,CASRFSGGSYNEQFF
TRBV7-9,TRBJ2-1,NA,NA,TGTGCCAGCAGCCGCGAGGGCAATGAGCAGTTCTTC,CASSREGNEQFF
TRBV27,TRBJ1-5,NA,NA,TGTGCCAGCAGGGGACCGGGAGCGAATCAGCCCCAGCATTTT,CASRGPGANQPQHF
TRBV5-1,TRBJ2-3,TRBD2,NA,TGCGCCAGCAGGTCTACGGGACTAGGAAGCGATACGCAGTATTTT,CASRSTGLGSDTQYF
TRBV3-1/TRBV3-2,TRBJ1-6,NA,NA,TGTGCCAGCAGCCAAGGGACAGAAGGGATGACCCTCCACTTT,CASSQGTEGMTLHF
TRBV6-4,TRBJ2-1,NA,once,TGTGCCAGCAGGAGAGGACTCTCCCCCTGGAACTACAATGAGCAGTTCTTC,CASRRGLSPWNYNEQFF
TRBV13,TRBJ2-7,NA,NA,TGTGCCAGCAGCTTGGGGGACATATCCTCCTACGAGCAGTACTTC,CASSLGDISSYEQYF
TRBV9,TRBJ2-5,TRBD1,NA,TGTGCCAGCAGCGTAGCTACGACAGGGGGCCAAGAGACCCAGTACTTC,CASSVATTGGQETQYF
TRBV5-1,TRBJ2-7,NA,NA,TGCGCCAGCAGCCCTAGGATCCAACCCGAGCAGTACTTC,CASSPRIQPEQYF
TRBV6-2/TRBV6-3,TRBJ1-6,NA,NA,TGTGCCAGCAGCATCAGACAGCCCGTAGATAATTCACCCCTCCACTTT,CASSIRQPVDNSPLHF